The entry that follows covers one TCR beta chain sequence. Antigen specificity is unknown. Reverse transcription used roughly 0.5 to 1 ug RNA and random hexamers. It was immunoSEQ multiplex PCR that amplified TCR beta CDR3 across 54 Vbeta and 13 Jbeta. TCRdb passed the immunoSEQ multiplex PCR reads through MiXCR, listing each CDR3 protein once. Of hundreds of thousands of distinct CDR3 sequences in the sample, nearly 97% are singletons; the top ten hold about 0.088%. Trimming pared 4 bases from V and 4 bases from J, leaving 19 bases between. There are 16 residues in the CDR3. The V gene's germline CDR1 is SGHTA and CDR2 FQGNSA. The source of the sample is a study of CD8 T cells in Susac syndrome. Sequencing of TCR beta was performed on blood CD8+ and CD4+ T cells. Negative isolation was used for CD8+ and CD4+ T cells, and FACS enrichment was applied to TEMRA cells. Regarding the study as a whole: The study's TCR sequencing and HLA analysis covered a relatively small number of individuals, and the study acknowledged this.

This sequence was found in a human donor with multiple sclerosis. The sequenced sample consisted of CD4+ T cells from PBMCs. The chain is built from TRBV7-2 and TRBJ1-2; D call uncertain. This CDR3 reads CASSSFSRGWAYGYTF. Here the CDR3 DNA reads TGTGCCAGCAGCTCCTTTTCACGGGGTTGGGCCTATGGCTACACCTTC.